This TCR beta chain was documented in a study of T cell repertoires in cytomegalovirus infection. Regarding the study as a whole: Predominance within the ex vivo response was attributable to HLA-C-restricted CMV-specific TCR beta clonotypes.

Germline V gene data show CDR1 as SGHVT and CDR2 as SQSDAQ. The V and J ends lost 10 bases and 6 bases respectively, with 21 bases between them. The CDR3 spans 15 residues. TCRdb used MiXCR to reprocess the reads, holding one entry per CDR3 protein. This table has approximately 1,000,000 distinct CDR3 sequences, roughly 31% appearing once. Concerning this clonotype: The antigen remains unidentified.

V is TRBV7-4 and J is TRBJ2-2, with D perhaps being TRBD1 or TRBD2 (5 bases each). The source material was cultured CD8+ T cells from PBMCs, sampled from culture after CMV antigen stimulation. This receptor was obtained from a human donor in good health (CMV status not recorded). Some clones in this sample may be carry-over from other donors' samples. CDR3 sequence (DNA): TGTGCCATCACTATCGGGGACCTTTTCTCCGGGGAGCTGTTTTTT. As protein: CAITIGDLFSGELFF.